This T cell receptor (beta chain) was identified during a study of T cell changes during pregnancy in multiple sclerosis. Sequenced by immunoSEQ multiplex PCR; TCRdb stores in-frame clones only, minus some. The table has 35,000 to 50,000 clones, about 89% seen once. CDR1 is SGDLS and CDR2 is YYNGEE in the germline V gene. The CDR3 is made up of 13 amino acids. The ends were cut back, 3 bases at V and 3 bases at J, with 8 bases in the middle. This clone was seen just once. Sequencing was performed on CD4+ T cells from peripheral blood mononuclear cells, taken after pregnancy. This chain links TRBV9 with TRBJ2-3, with no clear D. The sequence derives from a female donor with multiple sclerosis, enrolled in a pregnancy study. As DNA, the CDR3 is TGTGCCAGCAGCGCGGGTGAAACAGATACGCAGTATTTT. It is translated as CASSAGETDTQYF.